This T cell receptor (beta chain) was found in a study of OX40 agonist ivuxolimab in advanced cancers. In the study overall: Ivuxolimab, which targeted the costimulatory receptor OX40 (CD134), was an agonistic, fully human IgG2 monoclonal antibody. The paper covers the monotherapy dose-escalation part of the phase I ivuxolimab trial, which included N ≈ 50 patients. Intravenous ivuxolimab was administered to patients every 2 weeks at six dose levels: 0.01, 0.1, 0.3, 1.5, 3 and 10 mg/kg. Of the roughly 51 patients in dose escalation, about 20 had hepatocellular carcinoma, around 15 had melanoma, 9 had renal cell carcinoma and 9 had head and neck cancer. The point of sequencing TCRbeta in the periphery was to test whether ivuxolimab changed TCR sequence diversity and drove clonal T-cell expansion. In the dose-escalation cohort, 82.7% of patients were male, and the mean age was approximately 60 years, with a range of about 23 to 85. Patients were allowed to have had prior anti-PD-1, anti-PD-L1 or anti-CTLA-4 therapy, and approximately 41% of the dose-escalation patients had previously received checkpoint inhibitors. Partial responses were achieved by three dose-escalation patients, of whom one had hepatocellular carcinoma and two had cutaneous melanoma.

This clone showed up just once. The antigen this receptor binds is unknown. Nothing much larger sits one base from this clone, and base qualities are not available. What the work shows at the level of the full study, not this receptor alone: Low levels of normalized T-cell clonal expansion were also shown by some nonresponding patients. Clonal expansion of both CD4+ and CD8+ blood T cells was observed from baseline to week 6 at doses 0.1 to 3.0 mg/kg. After ivuxolimab, expanded clones were on average more numerous among CD8+ T cells than among CD4+ T cells. In the 0.1-3.0 mg/kg groups, partial responders were among the patients with the lowest normalized peripheral clonal expansion, particularly in CD8+ T cells. Which antigens the clonally expanded peripheral T cells were specific for was not determined.

The CDR3 starts with the cysteine, ends with the phenylalanine, and has 13 residues. Just the 39-base CDR3 DNA is kept, in frame starting at base 1. Based on the germline V gene, the CDR1 and CDR2 sequences are SGHTA and FQGTGA. V and J lose 6 bases and 3 bases, and a span of 11 bases separates them. The trial excluded patients who had a history of autoimmune disease or who were on systemic immunosuppression. Peripheral blood for TCR sequencing was drawn from every dose cohort at baseline, at cycle 4 day 1 and at cycle 7 day 1. The samples were drawn from a first-in-human, open-label, multicenter phase I dose-escalation trial of ivuxolimab. Adults with locally advanced or metastatic melanoma, renal cell carcinoma, hepatocellular carcinoma or head and neck squamous cell carcinoma were enrolled in the trial. Before TCR sequencing, CD4+ and CD8+ T cells were separately sorted from peripheral blood. For sequencing of the TCRbeta CDR3 region, genomic DNA was extracted from the sorted cells. The immunoSEQ Assay was used to sequence the TCRbeta CDR3 regions. TCRdb carries this immuneACCESS record with in-frame sequences only. Its versions omit some clonotypes, under half of them owing to an unresolved V gene in the studies checked, with the rest unexplained. This sample comprises tens of thousands of clones, about 80% of them detected only once. The top ten clones comprise under 3.5% of the sample.

The starting material was CD4+ or CD8+ T cells sorted from blood, obtained in a trial of the OX40 agonist ivuxolimab. This TCR was recovered from an adult with an advanced solid tumor such as melanoma, head and neck, liver or kidney cancer. The rearranged chain carries TRBV7-3 and TRBJ1-1, and possibly TRBD1, on 5 matching bases. The CDR3 protein is CASSPQGDTEAFF. The nucleotide sequence is given as TGTGCCAGCAGTCCCCAGGGTGACACTGAAGCTTTCTTT.